This entry lists 27 T cell receptor beta chains sequenced from one sample in a study of human T cells and chemical hapten exposure. The time point: patch test 2, 6 weeks after DPC sensitization. Treatment in this sample: therapeutic diphenylcyclopropenone sensitization with weekly scalp DPC. TCRdb processed the RACE reads anew with MiXCR; each CDR3 protein has one entry. Of approximately 96,000 distinct CDR3 sequences in the sample, over 7.5% were seen once. This sample comprised whole blood, obtained in connection with sensitization to the hapten diphenylcyclopropenone (DPC). These receptors originate from a woman aged 40 to 50 with alopecia areata. Some clones in this sample may be carry-over from other donors' samples.

The rearrangement uses TRBV5-5 and TRBJ1-4, with 10 bases lining up with TRBD1. There are 15 residues in the CDR3. CDR1 and CDR2 (germline): SGHKS, YYEKEE (reference sequence). Unmatched junction bases numbered 2, after V lost 0 bases and J lost 6 bases. Here the CDR3 reads CASSLAGTGDEKLFF. Here the CDR3 DNA reads TGTGCCAGCAGCTTGGCCGGGACAGGGGATGAAAAACTGTTTTTT.

This clonotype has only a few counts. The chain combines TRBV2 with TRBJ1-1; D perhaps matches TRBD1 (5 bases). The CDR3 spans 16 residues. Per the germline V gene, CDR1 is SNHLY and CDR2 is FYNNEI. V lost 2 bases to trimming and J lost 2 bases, with 15 bases between them. For the CDR3, the DNA is TGTGCCAGCAGTGAATCCAGCGGAGGGGTCAACACTGAAGCTTTCTTT. As protein: CASSESSGGVNTEAFF.

The V gene is TRBV20-1, the J gene TRBJ1-2; D gene ambiguous. This CDR3 has 10 residues. Trimming took off 7 bases at V and 10 bases at J, with 13 bases between the two ends. CDR1 DFQATT and CDR2 SNEGSKA come from the germline V gene (reference sequence). CDR3 loop: CSVYDRAYTF. In DNA form, the CDR3 reads TGCAGTGTCTACGACCGGGCCTACACCTTC.

In its sample, this clonotype was seen many times. The gene calls are TRBV6-2 or TRBV6-3 and TRBJ1-1; possibly TRBD1 for D (5 bases). The CDR3 has 20 amino acids. The germline V gene has CDR1 MNHEY and CDR2 SVGEGT. Deletions cut 4 bases from V and 0 bases from J, with 27 bases between. The CDR3 region has the DNA TGTGCCAGCAGTTCCCACCCTGGCCGGGGGGTACAAGCTATGAACACTGAAGCTTTCTTT. Translated, it gives CASSSHPGRGVQAMNTEAFF.

This clonotype was detected ten times or more. V is TRBV29-1 and J is TRBJ1-1, with TRBD1 identical over 7 bases. CDR3 length equals 13 residues. Trimming cost V 6 bases and J 1 base; bases outside gene matches: 5. Looked up from germline, CDR1 is SQVTM and CDR2 is ANQGSEA. The CDR3 nucleotides are TGCAGCGTGATGACAGGGCGGAACACTGAAGCTTTCTTT. The encoded protein is CSVMTGRNTEAFF.

This clonotype was observed a handful of times. V is TRBV28 and J is TRBJ2-7, with D perhaps matching TRBD1 (6 bases). CDR1 MDHEN and CDR2 SYDVKM come from the germline V gene. This CDR3 region has 14 residues. V was trimmed by 8 bases and J by 4 bases, leaving 18 bases between them. The CDR3 is CASLPGDKGYEQYF. DNA of the CDR3: TGTGCCAGCCTCCCAGGGGACAAAGGATACGAGCAGTACTTC.

The rearrangement uses TRBV6-2 or TRBV6-3 and TRBJ2-5; D is perhaps TRBD2 (5 bases). CDR1 MNHEY and CDR2 SVGEGT come from the germline V gene. Trimming cost V 0 bases and J 2 bases, with 10 bases left between them. This CDR3 comprises 15 residues. The chain's CDR3 is CASSYSAGRQETQYF. CDR3 nucleotide sequence: TGTGCCAGCAGTTACTCGGCGGGCAGGCAAGAGACCCAGTACTTC.

This clonotype was counted at least ten times. The DNA of the CDR3 is TGTGCCAGCAGCTTCGAGGGAAAGGCCTACGAGCAGTACTTC. It specifies CASSFEGKAYEQYF. This chain uses TRBV13 with TRBJ2-7; D is perhaps TRBD2 (5 bases). CDR3 size: 14 residues. Germline V gene data show CDR1 as PRHDT and CDR2 as FYEKMQ (reference sequence). V lost 3 bases and J lost 2, with 11 bases in between. Using reference TRBV13 and TRBJ2-7 for the parts outside the CDR3, the full variable domain is AAGVIQSPRHLIKEKRETATLKCYPIPRHDTVYWYQQGPGQDPQFLISFYEKMQSDKGSIPDRFSAQQFSDYHSELNMSSLELGDSALYFCASSFEGKAYEQYFGPGTRLTVT.

This chain connects TRBV5-6 to TRBJ2-7; tentatively, D is TRBD1 (6 bases). The germline V gene encodes CDR1 SGHDT and CDR2 YYEEEE. Trimming removed 3 bases from V and 6 bases from J, with 10 bases in between. CDR3 length: 12 residues. DNA for the CDR3: TGTGCCAGCAGCTGGGGGACATCCGAGCAGTACTTC. Encoded protein: CASSWGTSEQYF.

This clonotype was recorded many times. The J gene is TRBJ2-1, the V gene TRBV3-2; the table's D call TRBD1 went unverified against the DNA. TRBV3-2 is a pseudogene segment. The length of the CDR3 is 14 residues. CDR3 protein: CASSQEGVYNEQFF. For the CDR3, the DNA is TGTGCCAGCAGCCAAGAAGGGGTCTACAATGAGCAGTTCTTC.

This clonotype was seen just once. Just one base apart from a much larger clone, this may be a read error. The chain carries TRBV20-1 and TRBJ1-1; D gene unclear. This CDR3 has 11 residues. Germline V CDR1 and CDR2: DFQATT, SNEGSKA (reference sequence). CDR3 coding DNA: TGCAGTGCTAGGGTGAACACTGAAGCTTACTTT. This translates into CSARVNTEAYF.

The chain joins TRBV13 to TRBJ1-2, with 8 bases matching TRBD1. This CDR3 is 14 amino acids long. Trimming took 0 bases from V and 8 from J; bases not matched to a gene: 5. From germline, CDR1 is PRHDT and CDR2 FYEKMQ (reference sequence). For the CDR3, the DNA is TGTGCCAGCAGCTTAGGCAGGGGGCAGGTCGGCTACACCTTC. It is translated as CASSLGRGQVGYTF.

This clonotype has at least ten counts. This chain uses TRBV20-1 with TRBJ2-7; TRBD1 matches at 10 bases. Trimming cost V 3 bases and J 2 bases; bases outside gene matches: 10. Germline CDR1 reads DFQATT; CDR2 reads SNEGSKA (reference sequence). CDR3 length equals 16 residues. The CDR3 DNA follows: TGCAGTGCTAGCCGGCCGGGACAGGGGTCTCCCTACGAGCAGTACTTC. Its translation is CSASRPGQGSPYEQYF.

The rearrangement joins TRBV6-5 to TRBJ1-1, with D uncertain. V was cut by 3 bases and J by 4 bases, with 12 bases left in between. Germline assignment: CDR1 MNHEY and CDR2 SVGAGI. The CDR3 has 14 amino acids. As DNA, the CDR3 is TGTGCCAGCAGTTATTCGCTTTACCGCACTGAAGCTTTCTTT. Its protein is CASSYSLYRTEAFF.

In this sample, this clonotype turned up many times. The chain employs TRBV6-5 and TRBJ1-3, with 8 bases matching TRBD1. Unmatched junction bases numbered 4, after V lost 9 bases and J lost 0 bases. Germline loops: CDR1 MNHEY, CDR2 SVGAGI. The CDR3 is made up of 14 amino acids. The CDR3 loop is CASKTGGSGNTIYF. The DNA of the CDR3 is TGTGCCAGTAAAACAGGGGGCTCTGGAAACACCATATATTTT.

This clonotype showed up just a few times. CDR3 region: CASSLGGSGQSPLHF. The CDR3 region has the DNA TGTGCCAGCAGCTTAGGAGGCTCAGGACAATCACCCCTCCACTTT. V and J are TRBV7-2 and TRBJ1-6; TRBD1 is a possible D gene (5 bases). Germline CDR1 SGHTA, CDR2 FQGNSA. Trimming shortened V by 1 base and J by 10 bases, and 14 bases separated the two germline ends. The CDR3 extends over 15 amino acids.

The rearrangement links TRBV9 to TRBJ2-7; 7 bases match TRBD1. This CDR3 comprises 14 residues. With 2 bases clipped from V and 3 bases from J, the junction kept 5 bases outside the gene matches. The germline CDR1 and CDR2 sequences are SGDLS and YYNGEE. The CDR3 DNA follows: TGTGCCAGCAGCGTCGGGACAGACCTCTACGAGCAGTACTTC. Protein sequence: CASSVGTDLYEQYF.

This clonotype was seen repeatedly, ten times or more. The chain joins TRBV12-3 or TRBV12-4 to TRBJ2-3; TRBD2 aligns across 7 bases. V trimming: 0 bases; J trimming: 3 bases; junction bases outside the gene matches: 3. The CDR3 consists of 15 residues. CDR3 loop: CASSLAGGETDTQYF. The DNA for the CDR3 is TGTGCCAGCAGTTTAGCGGGAGGGGAAACAGATACGCAGTATTTT.

This clonotype was picked up many times. The chain employs TRBV5-1 and TRBJ2-1; no clear D. The germline V and J ends were trimmed by 6 bases and 0 bases, with 13 bases remaining between them. The CDR3 is made up of 15 amino acids. The germline V gene has CDR1 SGHRS and CDR2 YFSETQ. CDR3 sequence reads: CASTLTHNSYNEQFF. CDR3 bases: TGCGCCAGCACCCTGACACACAACTCCTACAATGAGCAGTTCTTC.

This clonotype appeared many times. This sequence joins TRBV6-2 or TRBV6-3 and TRBJ2-4; TRBD2 might be the D (5 bases). This CDR3 is 15 amino acids long. Trimming removed 6 bases at V and 3 bases at J, with 15 bases between. Per the germline V gene, CDR1 is MNHEY and CDR2 is SVGEGT. CDR3 sequence: CASRGLRSSKNIQYF. The CDR3 DNA reads as TGTGCCAGCAGAGGACTGCGCTCGAGCAAAAACATTCAGTACTTC.

The sample holds many counts of this clonotype. The chain recombines TRBV28 with TRBJ1-2, with D uncertain. V lost 5 bases, J lost 7 bases, and 14 bases lay in between. The CDR3 has 13 amino acids. CDR1 is MDHEN and CDR2 is SYDVKM in the germline V gene. CDR3 protein: CASSRSAVSGYTF. The CDR3 DNA follows: TGTGCCAGCAGTCGCAGCGCGGTCTCTGGCTACACCTTC.

This clonotype was counted ten times or more. In DNA form, the CDR3 reads TGTGCCAGCAACAGCCCCACGTGGGGGGCACTCAGCAATCAGCCCCAGCATTTT. Translating gives CASNSPTWGALSNQPQHF. V and J are TRBV28 and TRBJ1-5; weak D call: TRBD1 (6 bases). Germline CDR1 is MDHEN and CDR2 is SYDVKM. Trimming shortened V by 7 bases and J by 1 base, and 23 bases separated the two germline ends. The CDR3 contains 18 residues.

The rearrangement joins TRBV15 to TRBJ2-7; D is possibly TRBD1 (6 bases). This CDR3 comprises 17 residues. The V and J ends lost 5 bases and 3 bases respectively, with 23 bases between them. Germline CDR1 and CDR2: LNHNV and YYDKDF (reference sequence). Written as DNA, the CDR3 is TGTGCCACCAGCGGAAGGGGGAACGGAGCGCCCCTCTACGAGCAGTACTTC. Protein product: CATSGRGNGAPLYEQYF.

Many counts were recorded for this clonotype. This chain connects TRBV11-2 to TRBJ1-2, with no clear D. The CDR3 loop spans 15 amino acids. Per germline, CDR1 SGHAT and CDR2 FQNNGV. The ends were cut back, 0 bases at V and 4 bases at J, with 12 bases in the middle. CDR3 in amino acids: CASSLDGPLGYGYTF. Written as DNA, the CDR3 is TGTGCCAGCAGCTTAGATGGACCTCTCGGCTATGGCTACACCTTC.

In this sample, this clonotype turned up a few times. The V gene is TRBV7-8, the J gene TRBJ2-5, with D unclear. Looked up from germline, CDR1 is SGHVS and CDR2 is FQNEAQ. This CDR3 comprises 12 residues. V was clipped by 2 bases and J by 4 bases, with 5 bases between them. Written as DNA, the CDR3 is TGTGCCAGCAGCTTATCGTCAGAGACCCAGTACTTC. It specifies CASSLSSETQYF.

This clonotype was seen a few times. The rearrangement joins TRBV6-2 or TRBV6-3 to TRBJ2-2, with 7 bases matching TRBD2. The CDR3 sequence is 18 residues long. Looked up from germline, CDR1 is MNHEY and CDR2 is SVGEGT. J was trimmed by 8 bases and V by 5 bases; bases with no gene match: 20. CDR3 region: CASSPHRSLAGSSGELFF. The CDR3, as DNA: TGTGCCAGCAGTCCGCACCGAAGCTTAGCGGGTTCCTCTGGGGAGCTGTTTTTT.

This clonotype was counted at least ten times. The V call is TRBV7-6, the J call TRBJ2-1; maybe TRBD1 (6 bases). V was cut by 5 bases and J by 8 bases, with 10 bases left in between. Germline CDR1 is SGHVS and CDR2 is FNYEAQ. The CDR3 extends over 12 amino acids. The CDR3 reads CASSKQGYEQFF. The CDR3 coding sequence is TGTGCCAGCAGCAAGCAGGGGTATGAGCAGTTCTTC.